This T cell receptor beta chain was sequenced during a study of Tregs in tolerant kidney transplant recipients. Whole-study results and caveats: Biological reproducibility was not directly addressed in this study.

As to this clone: Antigen unknown.

The CDR3 runs 18 residues. The trim removed 3 bases at V and 5 bases at J, leaving 18 bases unmatched. The germline V gene has CDR1 ENHRY and CDR2 SYGVKD. Libraries were prepared by immunoSEQ multiplex PCR; TCRdb keeps only in-frame clonotypes and omits some of them. The sample shows tens of thousands of clones, roughly 84% of them seen only once. Thawed PBMCs were FACS-sorted into unstimulated CD4+CD25+CD127- regulatory T cells, CD4+CD25- non-regulatory cells, CD4 and CD8 cells. The origin of this receptor is a human donor in good health. The sequenced sample consisted of CD4+ T cells from blood. The chain has TRBV10-3 and TRBJ1-2, with 7 bases lining up with TRBD1. The CDR3 nucleotides are TGTGCCATCAGTGATCTGGGAAGGGGGCGCTCATTAATGTATGGCTACACCTTC. The encoded protein is CAISDLGRGRSLMYGYTF.